This T cell receptor beta chain was captured in a study of neurological immune-mediated disorders. The cDNA was generated by 5'RACE with 10-nucleotide random UMIs. The authors obtained over 160 million TCR-beta sequences from 15-18 subjects per sequencing run. TCRdb fed the 5' RACE reads into MiXCR, producing one record per CDR3 protein. The sample has about 55,000 distinct CDR3 sequences; about 4% are singletons. Germline V gene sequence: CDR1 SGHRS, CDR2 YFSETQ. This CDR3 region has 17 residues. A word on this clonotype: The junction does not match germline at one end; this may be a read error.

The receptor's source is a man between 45 and 60 years old with multiple sclerosis. The specimen sequenced was PBMCs. This chain joins TRBV5-1 and TRBJ2-6; 14 nucleotides line up with TRBD2. As DNA, the CDR3 is TGCGCCAGCAGCTCGGGGACTAGCGGGGGACCGGCCAAAGTCCTGACTTTC. Translation gives CASSSGTSGGPAKVLTF. The entire variable domain, with the rest obtained from reference TRBV5-1 and TRBJ2-6, is as follows: KAGVTQTPRYLIKTRGQQVTLSCSPISGHRSVSWYQQTPGQGLQFLFEYFSETQRNKGNFPGRFSGRQFSNSRSEMNVSTLELGDSALYLCASSSGTSGGPAKVLTFGAGSRLTVL.